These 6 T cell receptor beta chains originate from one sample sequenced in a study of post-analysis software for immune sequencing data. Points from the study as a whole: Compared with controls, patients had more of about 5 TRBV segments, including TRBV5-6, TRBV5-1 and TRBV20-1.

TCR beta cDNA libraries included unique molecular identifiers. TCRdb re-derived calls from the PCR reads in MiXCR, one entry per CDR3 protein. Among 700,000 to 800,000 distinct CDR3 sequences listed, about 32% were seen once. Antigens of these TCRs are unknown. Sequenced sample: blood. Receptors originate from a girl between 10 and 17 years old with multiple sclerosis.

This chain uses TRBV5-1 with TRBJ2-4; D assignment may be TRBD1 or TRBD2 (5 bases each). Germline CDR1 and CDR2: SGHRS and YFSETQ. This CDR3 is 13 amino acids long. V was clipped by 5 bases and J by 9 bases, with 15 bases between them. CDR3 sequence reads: CASRPGPSGIQYF. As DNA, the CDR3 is TGCGCCAGCAGACCGGGACCTAGTGGCATTCAGTACTTC.

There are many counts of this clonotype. As DNA, the CDR3 is TGTGCCAGCAGCCCCCGTTCTAGCGGGAGTCGTCAGGACGAGCAGTACTTC. Protein product: CASSPRSSGSRQDEQYF. The chain combines TRBV7-2 with TRBJ2-7; TRBD2 aligns across 10 bases. This CDR3 contains 17 residues. Germline V gives CDR1 SGHTA, CDR2 FQGNSA. V trimming: 5 bases; J trimming: 5 bases; junction bases outside the gene matches: 15. Full variable domain (rest looked up from reference TRBV7-2 and TRBJ2-7): GAGVSQSPSNKVTEKGKDVELRCDPISGHTALYWYRQSLGQGLEFLIYFQGNSAPDKSGLPSDRFSAERTGGSVSTLTIQRTQQEDSAVYLCASSPRSSGSRQDEQYFGPGTRLTVT.

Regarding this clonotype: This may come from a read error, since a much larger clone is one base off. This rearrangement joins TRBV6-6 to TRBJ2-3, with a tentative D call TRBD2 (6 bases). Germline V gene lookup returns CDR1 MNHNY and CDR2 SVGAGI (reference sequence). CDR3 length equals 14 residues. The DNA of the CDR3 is TGTGCCACCATCCGGGACTCAGACACAGATGCGCAGTATTTT. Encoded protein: CATIRDSDTDAQYF.

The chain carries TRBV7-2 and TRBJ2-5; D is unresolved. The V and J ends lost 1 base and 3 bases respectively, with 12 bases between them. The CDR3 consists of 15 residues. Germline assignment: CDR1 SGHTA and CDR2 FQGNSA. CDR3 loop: CASSLGRRSEETQYF. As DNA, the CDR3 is TGTGCCAGCAGCTTAGGGCGTAGGTCAGAAGAGACCCAGTACTTC.

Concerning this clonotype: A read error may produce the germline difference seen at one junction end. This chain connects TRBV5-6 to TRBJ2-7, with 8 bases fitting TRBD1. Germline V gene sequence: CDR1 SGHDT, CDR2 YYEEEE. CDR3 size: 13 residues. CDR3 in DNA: TGTGCCAGCAGCTTGGCAAGGGGGACAGGAGATGACTTC. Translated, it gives CASSLARGTGDDF.

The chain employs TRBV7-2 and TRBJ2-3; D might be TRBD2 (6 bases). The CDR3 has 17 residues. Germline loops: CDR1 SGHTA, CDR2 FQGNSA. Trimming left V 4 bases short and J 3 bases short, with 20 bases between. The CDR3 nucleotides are TGTGCCAGCAGCTGGAGGGCGGAAGCCAGGGTAACAGATACGCAGTATTTT. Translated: CASSWRAEARVTDTQYF.